This T cell receptor beta chain came from a study of blood T cell repertoires in COVID-19 (dated by TCRdb to the early 2020s). Study-wide context: Samples from collaborators originated in the United States, Italy and Spain and spanned both the acute and convalescent phases of COVID-19. The repertoires were made available in a free public database intended to serve as a resource for research on the immune response to SARS-CoV-2. The samples were drawn from the first 160 participants of the ongoing ImmuneRACE study and from over a thousand subjects provided by 6 global collaborators. The prospective study material was composed of cDNA or gDNA derived from T cells, B-cell-depleted T cells, or PBMCs. Nearly every sample came with metadata listing a de-identified subject ID, COVID-19 status, age in years and sex. Deeply sampled blood TCRbeta repertoires from subjects exposed to, actively infected with, or recovered from COVID-19 were included in the dataset. Where available, HLA class I and class II types were taken from metadata supplied by the sample provider and were not determined by assay-based typing. Study-level results and caveats: The amount of clinical and demographic metadata varied by source and participant and was provided uncurated.

On this clone itself: Its cognate antigen has yet to be identified. Base quality data are lacking; no much larger clone is found one base away.

Each collaborating institution followed its own protocols to collect whole blood in K2EDTA tubes. For TCRbeta analysis, collaborators shipped samples as frozen whole blood, isolated PBMCs, or DNA extracted from either of those sample types. According to the germline V gene, CDR1 reads MDHEN and CDR2 reads SYDVKM. V lost 10 bases and J lost 2 bases, and the count of bases not matched to a germline gene is 7. The CDR3 has 13 amino acids, counting the end cysteine and phenylalanine. Only the CDR3 region is kept as DNA, spanning 39 bases read in frame from base 1. The immunoSEQ Assay, a bias-controlled multiplex PCR, was used to amplify TCRbeta CDR3 regions from genomic DNA. Per the original workflow: Nucleated cell counts per sample were estimated from amplification of reference gene primers within the assay. Sequence reads were collapsed and filtered to measure the absolute abundance of every unique TCRbeta CDR3 rearrangement. Productive Simpson clonality was computed per sample as the square root of Simpson's diversity index over productive rearrangements. Here the immuneACCESS table is served through TCRdb, limited to in-frame sequences with V and J called. Missing clones are a known gap in these copies; in checked studies unresolved V genes cover under half, and the rest lacks a known reason. V and J calls and clone size come straight from that table; D and trimming were deduced from the DNA. The sample profile shows 150,000 to 200,000 clones; about 89% of them were found once. The ten largest clones take up 6.7% of the sample.

The chain employs TRBV28 and TRBJ1-2; the junction holds 7 bases that match TRBD1. The material sequenced was peripheral blood. This clonotype originated in a man aged 35 to 55 with acute or convalescent COVID-19. The DNA sequence is TGTGCCACCACCCTGGACAGGAACTATGGCTACACCTTC. Its amino acids are CATTLDRNYGYTF.